These 5 T cell receptor beta chains were all obtained from the same sample, sequenced in a study of response to subunit inactivated influenza vaccine. TCRdb redid the calling of the RT-PCR reads with MiXCR, one entry per CDR3 protein. In the table there are hundreds of thousands of distinct CDR3 sequences, 21% of which are singletons. Material: PBMCs from blood, obtained less than 22 months after vaccination. Every receptor here comes from a man aged 50 to 69 who received an inactivated influenza vaccine.

The gene calls are TRBV11-2 and TRBJ2-7, with TRBD2 matching over 8 bases. J lost 3 bases, V lost 0 bases, and 7 bases had no gene match. The CDR3 covers 16 residues. Per germline, CDR1 SGHAT and CDR2 FQNNGV. The CDR3 spells CASSLDGGGWGYEQYF. The CDR3 DNA reads as TGTGCCAGCAGCTTAGATGGCGGGGGGTGGGGCTACGAGCAGTACTTC. The full variable domain, in which reference TRBV11-2 and TRBJ2-7 provide the parts outside the CDR3, is EAGVAQSPRYKIIEKRQSVAFWCNPISGHATLYWYQQILGQGPKLLIQFQNNGVVDDSQLPKDRFSAERLKGVDSTLKIQPAKLEDSAVYLCASSLDGGGWGYEQYFGPGTRLTVT.

This clonotype was found many times. The chain has TRBV12-3 or TRBV12-4 and TRBJ2-2; the match to TRBD1 covers 7 bases. After removal of 2 bases from V and 4 bases from J, the junction contained 4 bases not matched to a gene. This CDR3 comprises 15 residues. The CDR3 loop reads CASSLLGTVTGELFF. For the CDR3, the DNA is TGTGCCAGCAGTTTATTGGGGACAGTCACCGGGGAGCTGTTTTTT.

The V call is TRBV9, the J call TRBJ2-3; no definite D call. Germline CDR1 SGDLS, CDR2 YYNGEE. Trimming took 3 bases from V and 4 from J, leaving 12 bases between them. CDR3 length: 14 amino acids. DNA for the CDR3: TGTGCCAGCAGCGCCCTAGAGAGACCAGATACGCAGTATTTT. Translated: CASSALERPDTQYF.

This clonotype has more than one count but fewer than ten. DNA of the CDR3: TGTGCCAGCAAAAGGGAGAGCGGGGAGCTGTTTTTT. Residues: CASKRESGELFF. The genes are TRBV2 and TRBJ2-2; possibly TRBD2 for D (5 bases). V was clipped by 7 bases and J by 7 bases, with 10 bases between them. Germline CDR1 is SNHLY and CDR2 is FYNNEI. The CDR3 has 12 residues.

The chain is built from TRBV5-1 and TRBJ2-5; the D is unclear. The V end was cut by 4 bases, the J end by 3 bases, with 10 bases between. The CDR3 contains 13 residues. CDR1 SGHRS and CDR2 YFSETQ come from the germline V gene. The DNA for the CDR3 is TGCGCCAGCAGCAGGGTTGGGGAAGAGACCCAGTACTTC. As protein: CASSRVGEETQYF.